This T cell receptor (beta chain) was recovered during a study of response to subunit inactivated influenza vaccine listed by TCRdb under 2018. About the study as a whole: To follow how T cells responded to a trivalent subunit inactivated influenza vaccine, the researchers relied on deep quantitative profiling of the T cell receptor repertoire. General study outcomes and caveats: It was suggested by the authors that each seasonal influenza vaccination may recruit only a limited number of new T cells.

This clonotype has a count of ten or more. No antigen is known for it. It has no much larger one-base neighbor in the sample; base qualities were not kept. CDR1 and CDR2 (SQVTM, ANQGSEA) derive from the germline V gene. Between the V and J ends, shortened by 2 bases and 2 bases respectively, the junction contains 25 bases. The CDR3 starts with the cysteine, ends with the phenylalanine, and has 19 residues. Only the CDR3 part of the read is kept: 57 bases, read in frame from the first base. Library preparation used RT-PCR. TCRdb names Illumina HiSeq 2500 as the instrument used. TCRdb took the public reads, trimmed them with fastp at Q25, ran MiXCR for clone calling and kept in-frame beta chains. All rows with the same CDR3 protein become a single entry with the most common DNA and genes. In all, the sample holds about 800,000 distinct CDR3 sequences, and approximately 21% of those were seen once. The ten largest clones add up to 10% of the sample.

Sequenced material: PBMCs from blood, taken roughly 5 days after vaccination. The sequence was obtained from a man aged 50-59 years who received an inactivated influenza vaccine. Donor details come from another sample of the same person, matched by shared clones. The V gene is TRBV29-1 and the J gene is TRBJ2-1; the D gene assignment is perhaps TRBD1 or TRBD2, with each matching 6 bases. The sequence in DNA is TGCAGCGTTGAAACGCAGGGATGGGGGCGGGAAGAGCCCTACAATGAGCAGTTCTTC. Its amino acids are CSVETQGWGREEPYNEQFF.